This TCR beta chain was obtained from a study of molecular identifiers for immune sequencing clone quantification. Findings and limits, study-wide: Clones of above 20 RNA copies carried over 98% of effector molecules; in naive cells they carried under 1%. Spiked Jurkat TCR RNA from one cell was reportedly detectable among one million naive cells.

TCRdb analysed the PCR reads with MiXCR anew, one entry per CDR3 protein. The data show around 470,000 distinct CDR3 sequences, with 20% to 25% seen just once and approximately 0.8% held by the top ten. With 10%, 30% or 50% of RNA, about 20,000 to 1,000,000 naive CD8 T cells were sequenced. Germline V CDR1 and CDR2: KGHDR, SFDVKD. V was trimmed by 1 base and J by 4 bases, leaving 18 bases between them. The CDR3 consists of 18 residues. About this clonotype: The antigen remains undetermined.

V usage is TRBV24-1 and J usage is TRBJ2-2; possibly TRBD1 for D (6 bases). The material sequenced was naive CD8+ T cells from blood, with Jurkat cell RNA spiked in. Noted subset: FACS-sorted CD8+CD4-CCR7+CD45RA+ naive T cells. The receptor was isolated from a human donor in good health. Some libraries in this study had Jurkat cell RNA spiked in. The CDR3 DNA sequence: TGTGCCACCAGTGATTTCCCGGGTAGCAGGGGTGGCACCGGGGAGCTGTTTTTT. This gives the protein CATSDFPGSRGGTGELFF.